A selection of T cell receptor beta chains follows, all from one sample in a study of shared clonotypes between healthy human individuals. The method was immunoSEQ multiplex PCR; TCRdb's version includes in-frame clones alone and lacks a portion of them. Among more than 2 million clones listed, about 95% were seen once. Source material: naive CD8+ T cells sorted from blood. The receptors shown here come from a man aged 18 to 29 in good health. The CDR3 runs from the conserved cysteine through the conserved F or W. The D gene is left open where the match is weak. Clone size is stated in some rows and not others, as once, few, many or a class when expanded.

>TRBD1|TRBJ1-5|.|TRBV4-3
CASSQDRDSNQPQHF
TGCGCCAGCAGCCAAGATCGGGACAGTAATCAGCCCCAGCATTTT
>TRBD2|TRBJ2-1|.|TRBV29-1
CSVEGGAGDFSYNEQFF
TGCAGCGTTGAAGGAGGAGCGGGGGACTTCTCCTACAATGAGCAGTTCTTC
>.|TRBJ2-1|.|TRBV5-1
CASSLEEGPYNEQFF
TGCGCCAGCAGCTTGGAGGAGGGCCCCTACAATGAGCAGTTCTTC
>.|TRBJ1-1|.|TRBV15
CATSRDGVMGINMNTEAFF
TGTGCCACCAGCAGAGATGGGGTTATGGGAATCAACATGAACACTGAAGCTTTCTTT
>.|TRBJ2-3|.|TRBV5-1
CASSPPTGPTDTQYF
TGCGCCAGCAGCCCACCGACAGGCCCCACAGATACGCAGTATTTT
>.|TRBJ1-4|.|TRBV27
CASSLLGNEKLFF
TGTGCCAGCTCCCTTCTGGGGAATGAAAAACTGTTTTTT
>.|TRBJ1-4|.|TRBV29-1
CSVDGGGINEKLFF
TGCAGCGTTGATGGGGGAGGCATTAATGAAAAACTGTTTTTT
>.|TRBJ2-7|.|TRBV30
CALDGTGIYEQYF
TGTGCGTTGGACGGGACTGGGATTTACGAGCAGTACTTC
>.|TRBJ1-2|.|TRBV6-6
CASSLDSLDYGYTF
TGTGCCAGCAGCCTGGACAGCCTGGACTATGGCTACACCTTC
>.|TRBJ2-5|.|TRBV13
CASSPQGGRETQYF
TGTGCCAGCAGCCCCCAGGGGGGACGGGAGACCCAGTACTTC
>.|TRBJ2-6|.|TRBV4-1
CASSRPSGANVLTF
TGCGCCAGCAGCCGCCCCTCTGGGGCCAACGTCCTGACTTTC
>.|TRBJ2-7|.|TRBV21-1
CASSVKGQGTLYEQYF
TGTGCCAGCAGCGTAAAAGGACAGGGCACCTTGTACGAGCAGTACTTC
>.|TRBJ1-5|.|TRBV4-3
CASSVEVGGRSNQPQHF
TGCGCCAGCAGCGTAGAAGTCGGGGGCCGAAGCAATCAGCCCCAGCATTTT
>.|TRBJ1-3|.|TRBV10-3
CAISEGETRNTIYF
TGTGCCATCAGTGAGGGAGAGACTCGAAACACCATATATTTT
>.|TRBJ1-5|.|TRBV7-9
CASSLTFGEGNQPQHF
TGTGCCAGCAGCTTGACCTTCGGGGAAGGCAATCAGCCCCAGCATTTT
>TRBD1|TRBJ2-3|.|TRBV2
CASSDGTASTDTQYF
TGTGCCAGCAGTGACGGGACAGCTAGCACAGATACGCAGTATTTT
>.|TRBJ1-2|.|TRBV18
CASSPWTETNYGYTF
TGTGCCAGCTCACCATGGACCGAGACTAACTATGGCTACACCTTC
>TRBD2|TRBJ2-4|once|TRBV30
CASVGGDKDIQYF
TGTGCCTCAGTGGGGGGGGATAAGGACATTCAGTACTTC
>.|TRBJ2-7|.|TRBV10-3
CAIRLNLALYEQYF
TGTGCCATCAGGCTAAACCTAGCGCTCTACGAGCAGTACTTC
>.|TRBJ2-3|.|TRBV10-2
CATLGAGAYTDTQYF
TGCGCCACCCTCGGGGCGGGGGCCTACACAGATACGCAGTATTTT
>.|TRBJ2-2|.|TRBV7-9
CASSYPVLADTNTGELFF
TGTGCCAGCAGCTACCCGGTTTTGGCAGACACGAACACCGGGGAGCTGTTTTTT
>TRBD2|TRBJ2-1|once|TRBV6-1
CASSEFGLAEISSYNEQFF
TGTGCCAGCAGTGAGTTCGGACTAGCGGAAATAAGCTCCTACAATGAGCAGTTCTTC
>.|TRBJ2-2|.|TRBV29-1
CSAPRDTGELFF
TGCAGCGCCCCTAGGGACACCGGGGAGCTGTTTTTT
>.|TRBJ1-5|.|TRBV28
CASSLLQIPNHSNQPQHF
TGTGCCAGCAGTTTATTACAGATCCCGAACCATAGCAATCAGCCCCAGCATTTT
>TRBD1|TRBJ2-7|.|TRBV4-3
CASSQAPLRGQGISYEQYF
TGCGCCAGCAGCCAAGCCCCCCTCCGGGGACAGGGGATCTCCTACGAGCAGTACTTC
>TRBD1|TRBJ2-7|.|TRBV5-6
CASSLGQGFYEQYF
TGTGCCAGCAGCTTGGGACAGGGCTTCTACGAGCAGTACTTC
>TRBD2|TRBJ2-7|.|TRBV29-1
CSVGGAEQVWEQYF
TGCAGCGTCGGGGGGGCAGAGCAGGTGTGGGAGCAGTACTTC
>TRBD2|TRBJ2-3|.|TRBV13
CASSSQTSGDTQYF
TGTGCCAGCAGCTCTCAGACTAGCGGGGATACGCAGTATTTT
>.|TRBJ1-1|.|TRBV15
CATSREDGYTEAFF
TGTGCCACCAGCAGAGAGGACGGGTACACTGAAGCTTTCTTT
>.|TRBJ2-4|.|TRBV6-6
CASSSSGVKNIQYF
TGTGCCAGCAGTTCGTCAGGGGTCAAAAACATTCAGTACTTC
>.|TRBJ2-7|.|TRBV4-1
CASSQEEVPDRIYEQYF
TGCGCCAGCAGCCAAGAGGAGGTCCCAGACAGGATATACGAGCAGTACTTC
>.|TRBJ1-4|.|TRBV28
CASSPRPLQPNEKLFF
TGTGCCAGCAGTCCGAGACCGCTACAGCCTAATGAAAAACTGTTTTTT
>TRBD2|TRBJ2-5|.|TRBV4-1
CASSKAGWGETQYF
TGCGCCAGCAGCAAAGCGGGGTGGGGGGAGACCCAGTACTTC
>TRBD1|TRBJ2-5|.|TRBV9
CASSVGSGTGVQETQYF
TGTGCCAGCAGCGTAGGGTCCGGGACAGGGGTTCAAGAGACCCAGTACTTC
>.|TRBJ2-2|.|TRBV2
CASTHLGGVNTGELFF
TGTGCCAGCACCCATCTGGGAGGAGTGAACACCGGGGAGCTGTTTTTT
>.|TRBJ2-3|.|TRBV5-4
CASSPGTDTQYF
TGTGCCAGCAGCCCCGGCACAGATACGCAGTATTTT
>.|TRBJ2-5|.|TRBV5-6
CASRKEAWGTKETQYF
TGTGCCAGCAGGAAGGAGGCATGGGGAACTAAAGAGACCCAGTACTTC
>.|TRBJ1-1|.|TRBV21-1
CASSKVPLDGCMNTEAFF
TGTGCCAGCAGCAAAGTCCCCCTGGACGGATGCATGAACACTGAAGCTTTCTTT
>TRBD1|TRBJ2-7|once|TRBV5-1
CASSGTDYYEQYF
TGCGCCAGCAGTGGGACAGACTATTACGAGCAGTACTTC